One T cell receptor (beta chain) is described in this entry. The method was immunoSEQ multiplex PCR; TCRdb's version includes in-frame clones alone and lacks a portion of them. The table lists tens of thousands of clones, 80% to 90% of them singletons. This record comes from a study of PD-1 blockade in classical Hodgkin lymphoma. Relapse was seen in all patients after autologous stem cell transplantation, and brentuximab vedotin exposure was variable. Germline CDR1 reads SGHTA; CDR2 reads FQGNSA. Trimming cost V 3 bases and J 2 bases; bases outside gene matches: 5. This CDR3 is 16 amino acids long. The sequenced sample was peripheral blood mononuclear cells (PBMCs), obtained before the second cycle of nivolumab. The rearrangement uses TRBV7-2 and TRBJ2-3, with 10 positions matching TRBD2. The receptor was isolated from a human donor with classical Hodgkin lymphoma. CDR3 bases: TGTGCCAGCAGCTTCTTTAGCGGGGGGCACACAGATACGCAGTATTTT. Amino acid sequence: CASSFFSGGHTDTQYF.